Listed below are T cell receptor beta chains from one sample, sequenced in a study of blood T cell repertoires in COVID-19. Clones were sequenced by immunoSEQ multiplex PCR, and TCRdb holds only the in-frame ones, with some missing. The sample yields 60,000 to 90,000 clones, less than 75% seen once. Sequenced input: peripheral blood. These receptors were collected from a man aged 55-75 years with acute or convalescent COVID-19. CDR3s include the opening cysteine and the closing phenylalanine or tryptophan. D genes are given only for firm matches. Clone sizes are given selectively: once, few, many, or a class where the clone is expanded.

j_call v_call d_call clone_size cdr3_nt cdr3_aa
TRBJ2-1 TRBV5-6 TRBD2 - TGTGCCAGCAGGACCATGGCTAGCGGTTCCAATGAGCAGTTCTTC CASRTMASGSNEQFF
TRBJ1-5 TRBV18 TRBD1 - TGTGCCAGCTCATGGACAGGGTCACCCAATCAGCCCCAGCATTTT CASSWTGSPNQPQHF
TRBJ2-5 TRBV25-1 - few TGTGCCAGCAGTGAATCCGGGGATAAAGAGACCCAGTACTTC CASSESGDKETQYF
TRBJ2-7 TRBV24-1 TRBD1 - TGTGCCACCAGTGCCGGGACAGGGGAAACCCATAGCTCCTACGAGCAGTACTTC CATSAGTGETHSSYEQYF
TRBJ2-2 TRBV6-4 TRBD2 - TGTGCCAGCAGTGCCGCTAGGACTAGCACGAACACCGGGGAGCTGTTTTTT CASSAARTSTNTGELFF
TRBJ2-2 TRBV27 - few TGTGCCACTCATCGGGGTGGGGAGCTGTTTTTT CATHRGGELFF
TRBJ2-1 TRBV7-9 - - TGTGCCAGCAGCCAAAGCGGCAATGAGCAGTTCTTC CASSQSGNEQFF
TRBJ2-3 TRBV28 - - TGTGCCAGCTTCGCCCTTCCTAATACGCAGTATTTT CASFALPNTQYF
TRBJ1-1 TRBV18 - - TGTGCCAGCTCACCACTGACATTTGATGAAGCTTTCTTT CASSPLTFDEAFF
TRBJ1-2 TRBV2 TRBD1 - TGTGCCAGCAGGGGGGACAGGGCCGGGGTGTATGGCTACACCTTC CASRGDRAGVYGYTF
TRBJ1-2 TRBV7-9 - few TGTGCCAGCAGCCCGAGACAAGAGGGTGGCTACACCTTC CASSPRQEGGYTF
TRBJ2-7 TRBV7-8 - - TGTGCCAGCTCTCTCGAGATATCCTACGAGCAGTACTTC CASSLEISYEQYF
TRBJ2-6 TRBV29-1 - - TGCAGCGTTACGGAAGGGGACTCTGGGGCCAACGTCCTGACTTTC CSVTEGDSGANVLTF
TRBJ2-1 TRBV7-2 - - TGTGCCAGCAGCTTAGTCGCGGCCCCTAACAATGAGCAGTTCTTC CASSLVAAPNNEQFF
TRBJ2-4 TRBV15 TRBD1 - TGTGCCACCAGCAGAGACAGGGGGCGAGCCAAAAACATTCAGTACTTC CATSRDRGRAKNIQYF
TRBJ1-3 TRBV28 - - TGTGCCAGCAGTACACTACAGGGTCGTACGTCCCTTTCTGGAAACACCATATATTTT CASSTLQGRTSLSGNTIYF
TRBJ2-1 TRBV28 - - TGTGCCACCATGAGTAATAATGAGCAGTTCTTC CATMSNNEQFF
TRBJ2-2 TRBV6-4 - - TGTGCCAGCACGAAGGACTCAGACACCGGGGAGCTGTTTTTT CASTKDSDTGELFF
TRBJ2-1 TRBV24-1 - - TGTGCCACCAGTGATCCCCACAGTGGCTACAATGAGCAGTTCTTC CATSDPHSGYNEQFF
TRBJ2-2 TRBV2 - - TGTGCCAGCAGGGAGGACGCGAACACCGGGGAGCTGTTTTTT CASREDANTGELFF
TRBJ2-3 TRBV7-9 TRBD2 once TGTGCCAGCAGCCCTAGCGGAACTAGCACAGATACGCAGTATTTT CASSPSGTSTDTQYF
TRBJ2-5 TRBV6-5 TRBD1 once TGTGCCAGCAGTTCGAACAGGGGATCCCAAGAGACCCAGTACTTC CASSSNRGSQETQYF